These T cell receptor beta chains were read from a single sample in a study of cytomegalovirus exposure and HLA in healthy donors. Assay: immunoSEQ multiplex PCR; the TCRdb copy retains only in-frame clones and omits some. The top ten hold about 3.9% of the sample, which has around 110,000 clones, about four fifths seen once. The sequenced material came from PBMCs. Receptor source: a woman in her 30s in good health and CMV-seronegative. Both conserved end residues are part of each CDR3. The D gene is left open where the match is weak. Where a row states a size, it is once, few, many or the class of an expanded clone; other rows omit it.

cdr3_nt cdr3_aa clone_size v_call d_call j_call
TGTGCCAGCAGTCCCCAGCCCCAGGGGGCTAATGGCTACACCTTC CASSPQPQGANGYTF NA TRBV6-4 TRBD1 TRBJ1-2
TGTGCCAGCAGTGATGACAGGGGGGACACTGAAGCTTTCTTT CASSDDRGDTEAFF NA TRBV2 TRBD1 TRBJ1-1
TGTGCCAGCTCACCGATAGCGCCACCAGTGGCCCAGTACTTC CASSPIAPPVAQYF NA TRBV18 NA TRBJ2-5
TGTGCCAGTAGTATGCCGGGACTAGCGGGAGAAGATGAGCAGTTCTTC CASSMPGLAGEDEQFF NA TRBV19 TRBD2 TRBJ2-1
TGTGCCAGCAGTTTAGAGGTGGGACAGGTCTCCTACGAGCAGTACTTC CASSLEVGQVSYEQYF NA TRBV27 TRBD1 TRBJ2-7
TGTGCCAGCTCACCGGACCGGGGCTCTGGGGCCAACGTCCTGACTTTC CASSPDRGSGANVLTF NA TRBV18 NA TRBJ2-6
TGTGCCAGCAGCTTAGTTCAGGGCGCCGGGGAGCTGTTTTTT CASSLVQGAGELFF NA TRBV11-2 NA TRBJ2-2
TGTGCCAGCACCCCCAGTTCCGCTAACTATGGCTACACCTTC CASTPSSANYGYTF few TRBV28 NA TRBJ1-2
TGTGCCAGCAGTCCCGGGACTAGCGGGAGTTACGAGCAGTACTTC CASSPGTSGSYEQYF NA TRBV28 TRBD2 TRBJ2-7
TGTGCCAGCAGCCGGGACTGGGTTGGGACAGATACGCAGTATTTT CASSRDWVGTDTQYF NA TRBV11-1 NA TRBJ2-3
TGTGCCAGCAGCCTGGGACTCTCAAACACTGAAGCTTTCTTT CASSLGLSNTEAFF NA TRBV14 NA TRBJ1-1
TGTTCCAGCGGGGGAGCGGGGTTCTACGAGCAGTACTTC CSSGGAGFYEQYF NA TRBV7-9 TRBD2 TRBJ2-7
TGTGCCAGCAGTTACCAGATCGAGCAGTACTTC CASSYQIEQYF NA TRBV6-6 NA TRBJ2-7
TGTGCCAGCAGCCCGCTCGGGCACAGGGTTGGAGAGACCCAGTACTTC CASSPLGHRVGETQYF NA TRBV11-2 NA TRBJ2-5
TGTGCCAGCAGTTGGGCCCAGGCGGCCAAAAACATTCAGTACTTC CASSWAQAAKNIQYF NA TRBV28 NA TRBJ2-4
TGTGCCAGCAGCTGGATCACAGGGGGCGGGGAGCTGTTTTTT CASSWITGGGELFF NA TRBV5-6 TRBD1 TRBJ2-2
TGCGCCAGCAGCCAAGCCGCGATCGCCTACGAGCAGTACTTC CASSQAAIAYEQYF few TRBV4-1 NA TRBJ2-7
TGTGCCTGGAGTGTAAGGGGCTCCTACGAGCAGTACTTC CAWSVRGSYEQYF NA TRBV30 NA TRBJ2-7
TGCGCCAGCAGCTTGATCAGGGGGGCCTACGAGCAGTACTTC CASSLIRGAYEQYF NA TRBV5-1 NA TRBJ2-7
TGTGCCAGCAGCTCGAGACTAGCGGGAGACGAGCAGTACTTC CASSSRLAGDEQYF NA TRBV7-6 TRBD2 TRBJ2-7
TGTGCCAGCAGGGGCCCGACAGGGAACCCTTACGAGCAGTACTTC CASRGPTGNPYEQYF NA TRBV27 TRBD1 TRBJ2-7
TGTGCCAGCAGCCAAGACGCGGGAAGAAACACCATATATTTT CASSQDAGRNTIYF NA TRBV14 NA TRBJ1-3
TGTGCCAGCAGTTACTCGACTCTAGGGGTTAACTATGGCTACACCTTC CASSYSTLGVNYGYTF NA TRBV6-5 NA TRBJ1-2
TGCGCCAGCAGTTCTCGACAGGGTGAAGTGAGAGATACGCAGTATTTT CASSSRQGEVRDTQYF few TRBV5-1 TRBD1 TRBJ2-3
TGTGCCAGCAGCTTGCCGGCTAGCGGGAGTTACGAGCAGTACTTC CASSLPASGSYEQYF NA TRBV5-4 TRBD2 TRBJ2-7
TGTGCCAGCAGCTTCTTGTTCCAGGTCGGGAATTACACCGGGGAGCTGTTTTTT CASSFLFQVGNYTGELFF NA TRBV7-9 NA TRBJ2-2
TGTGCCAGCAGCCTCCTAGCGGGAGCCTCGGCAGATACGCAGTATTTT CASSLLAGASADTQYF NA TRBV7-9 TRBD2 TRBJ2-3
TGTGCCATCAGTGAGGGCTTCCAAGAGACCCAGTACTTC CAISEGFQETQYF NA TRBV10-3 NA TRBJ2-5
TGCGCCAGCAGTGAACGGGACAAGTCGAGATCCGTCCCGAACACTGAAGCTTTCTTT CASSERDKSRSVPNTEAFF NA TRBV10-2 NA TRBJ1-1
TGTGCCAGCTCGGGCGGACAGGGGAATCAGCCCCAGCATTTT CASSGGQGNQPQHF NA TRBV18 TRBD1 TRBJ1-5
TGCGCCAGCAGCCAAGATCCAGCGGGAGCTTTATTCTACGAGCAGTACTTC CASSQDPAGALFYEQYF NA TRBV4-1 TRBD2 TRBJ2-7
TGCGCCAGCAGTCACAAGGGACAGGGGGACGAGCAGTACTTC CASSHKGQGDEQYF NA TRBV23-1 TRBD1 TRBJ2-7
TGTGCCAGCAGTGTCAAAGGACAGTCCTACGAGCAGTACTTC CASSVKGQSYEQYF NA TRBV6-4 NA TRBJ2-7
TGTGCCACCGCCGGGGGGTCGAATTACGAGCAGTACTTC CATAGGSNYEQYF NA TRBV6-1 TRBD2 TRBJ2-7
TGTTCCAGCAGCTTAGGAGACGGGAACTACGAGCAGTACTTC CSSSLGDGNYEQYF NA TRBV7-9 NA TRBJ2-7
TGTGCCAGCAGCTTGGTGGGGAGGTCCTACAATGAGCAGTTCTTC CASSLVGRSYNEQFF NA TRBV5-4 NA TRBJ2-1
TGCAGTGCGCTAGCTAGGGAAAAACTGTTTTTT CSALAREKLFF once TRBV20-1 NA TRBJ1-4
TGTGCCAGCTCAGGACGGGACAGGGAAACAGATACGCAGTATTTT CASSGRDRETDTQYF NA TRBV18 TRBD1 TRBJ2-3
TGCAGCGTTGGTTCTCGGCCGGCCGGACTCCACGAGCAGTACTTC CSVGSRPAGLHEQYF NA TRBV29-1 NA TRBJ2-7
TGTGCTAGTGGGCGGGGAGCGAACACCGGGGAGCTGTTTTTT CASGRGANTGELFF few TRBV7-3 NA TRBJ2-2
TGTGCCAGCAGCGAAACCCTAGACAGGAAGGATAAAGAGACCCAGTACTTC CASSETLDRKDKETQYF NA TRBV13 NA TRBJ2-5
TGTGCCAGCAGTTACCACGGCGACAAGGGGAACTATGGCTACACCTTC CASSYHGDKGNYGYTF once TRBV6-5 NA TRBJ1-2
TGTGCCAGCAGTCCAGCGGGAGCGAGGAATGAGCAGTTCTTC CASSPAGARNEQFF once TRBV27 TRBD2 TRBJ2-1
TGCGCCAGCAGCTTGGATAGTCCGGGCTACAATGAGCAGTTCTTC CASSLDSPGYNEQFF NA TRBV5-1 NA TRBJ2-1
TGTGCCAGTAGCCAAGGACAGAGTCTAAGCTACGAGCAGTACTTC CASSQGQSLSYEQYF NA TRBV19 NA TRBJ2-7
TGTGCCAGCAGCCCACCGCCCCCGGAGGAGCAGTTCTTC CASSPPPPEEQFF NA TRBV7-3 NA TRBJ2-1
TGTGCCAGCAGCCAACCCGGGAGAGACTACAATGAGCAGTTCTTC CASSQPGRDYNEQFF NA TRBV14 NA TRBJ2-1
TGTGCCAGCAGTTCCCCCTCGGTTTACACTGAAGCTTTCTTT CASSSPSVYTEAFF NA TRBV27 NA TRBJ1-1
TGTGCCAGCAGCCCAGACAGATATTACGAGCAGTACTTC CASSPDRYYEQYF NA TRBV7-8 NA TRBJ2-7
TGTGCCAGCAGCCCTAGGGGACTAGCGGGAGGCCCCGGGGAGCTGTTTTTT CASSPRGLAGGPGELFF few TRBV11-2 TRBD2 TRBJ2-2
TGCGCCAGCAGCCAAGGGGGAGGGAGCTCCTACGAGCAGTACTTC CASSQGGGSSYEQYF NA TRBV4-1 TRBD2 TRBJ2-7
TGCGCCAGCAGTCCACTAGCGGGAGGGGTCGACGAGCAGTACTTC CASSPLAGGVDEQYF NA TRBV4-1 TRBD2 TRBJ2-7